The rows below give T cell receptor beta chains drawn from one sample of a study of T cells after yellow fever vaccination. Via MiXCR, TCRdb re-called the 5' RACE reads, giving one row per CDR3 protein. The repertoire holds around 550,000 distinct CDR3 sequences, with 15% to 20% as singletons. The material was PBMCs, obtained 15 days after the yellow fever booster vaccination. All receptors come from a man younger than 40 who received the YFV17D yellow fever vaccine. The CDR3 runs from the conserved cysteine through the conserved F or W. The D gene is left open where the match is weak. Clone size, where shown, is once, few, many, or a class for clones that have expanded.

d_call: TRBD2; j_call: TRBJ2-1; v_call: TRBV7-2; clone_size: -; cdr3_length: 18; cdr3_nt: TGTGCCAGCAGCTTAGCGCGAGGGGGGACTAGGGGCTACAATGAGCAGTTCTTC; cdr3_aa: CASSLARGGTRGYNEQFF
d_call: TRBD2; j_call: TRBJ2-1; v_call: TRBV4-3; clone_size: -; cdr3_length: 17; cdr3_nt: TGCGCCAGCAGCCCCTCAGGGGGACTAGCGGCTTACAATGAGCAGTTCTTC; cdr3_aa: CASSPSGGLAAYNEQFF
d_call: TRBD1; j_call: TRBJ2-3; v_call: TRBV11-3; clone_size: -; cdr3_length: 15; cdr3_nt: TGTGCTAGCAGCTTTGGACAGGGGAACACAGATACGCAGTATTTT; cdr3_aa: CASSFGQGNTDTQYF
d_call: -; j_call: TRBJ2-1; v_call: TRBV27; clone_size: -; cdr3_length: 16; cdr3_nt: TGTGCCAGCAGCTCTGTCCCGCGGGATTATTACAATGAGCAGTTCTTC; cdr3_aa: CASSSVPRDYYNEQFF
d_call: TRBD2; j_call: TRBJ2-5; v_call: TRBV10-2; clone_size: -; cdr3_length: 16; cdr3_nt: TGCGCCAGCAGTGAGTCAGGTGGCGGGAGGTCAGAGACCCAGTACTTC; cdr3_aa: CASSESGGGRSETQYF
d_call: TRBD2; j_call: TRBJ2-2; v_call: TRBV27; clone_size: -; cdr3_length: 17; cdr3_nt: TGTGCCAGCAGTTTCCGGGCTAGCGGGTCGAACACCGGGGAGCTGTTTTTT; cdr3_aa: CASSFRASGSNTGELFF
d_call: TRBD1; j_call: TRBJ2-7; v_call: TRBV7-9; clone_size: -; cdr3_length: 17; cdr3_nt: TGTGCCAGCAGCTTAGCCCCTAAAGGGACAGGGTTCTACGAGCAGTACTTC; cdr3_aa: CASSLAPKGTGFYEQYF
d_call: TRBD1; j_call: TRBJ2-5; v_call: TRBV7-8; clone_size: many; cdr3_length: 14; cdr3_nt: TGTGCCAGCAGCTTTGGGGACAGGGTAGAGACCCAGTACTTC; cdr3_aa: CASSFGDRVETQYF
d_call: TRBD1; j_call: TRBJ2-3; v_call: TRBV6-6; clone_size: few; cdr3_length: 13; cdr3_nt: TGTGCCAGCACGGTGACAGGGCAAGATACGCAGTATTTT; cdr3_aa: CASTVTGQDTQYF
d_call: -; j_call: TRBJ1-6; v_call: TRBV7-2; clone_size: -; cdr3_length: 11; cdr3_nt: TGTGCCAGCAGCTCCGGGAGACCCCTCCACTTT; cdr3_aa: CASSSGRPLHF
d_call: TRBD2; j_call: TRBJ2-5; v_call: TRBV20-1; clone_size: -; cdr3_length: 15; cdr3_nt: TGCAGTGCTAGGGGGTCCGGGACTAGCGGAGAGACCCAGTACTTC; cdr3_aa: CSARGSGTSGETQYF
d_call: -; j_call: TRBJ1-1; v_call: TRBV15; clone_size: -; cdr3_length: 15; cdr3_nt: TGTGCCACCAGAACTCTGGGGGGGTTGGACACTGAAGCTTTCTTT; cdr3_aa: CATRTLGGLDTEAFF
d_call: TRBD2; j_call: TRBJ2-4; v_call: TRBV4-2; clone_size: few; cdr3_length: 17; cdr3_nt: TGTGCCAGCAGCCAAGGAGCGTTCGCGGGAGGGCCGAACATTCAGTACTTC; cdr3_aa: CASSQGAFAGGPNIQYF
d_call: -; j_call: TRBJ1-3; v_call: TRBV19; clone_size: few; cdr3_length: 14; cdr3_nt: TGTGCCAGTAGTGTCTCAATACCTGGAAACACCATATATTTT; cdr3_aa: CASSVSIPGNTIYF
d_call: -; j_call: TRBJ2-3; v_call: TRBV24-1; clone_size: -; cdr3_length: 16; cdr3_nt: TGTGCCACCAGTGATCCCCGGCCCCCGGAGGCAGATACGCAGTATTTT; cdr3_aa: CATSDPRPPEADTQYF
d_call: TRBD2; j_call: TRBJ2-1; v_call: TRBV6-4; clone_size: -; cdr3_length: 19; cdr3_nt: TGTGCCAGCAGTAACTCGGGACTAGCGGGACTTTCGTCCTACAATGAGCAGTTCTTC; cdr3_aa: CASSNSGLAGLSSYNEQFF
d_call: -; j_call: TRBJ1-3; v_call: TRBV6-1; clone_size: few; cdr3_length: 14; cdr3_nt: TGTGCCAGCACCCCGTCCAGGCCTGGAAACACCATATATTTT; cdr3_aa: CASTPSRPGNTIYF
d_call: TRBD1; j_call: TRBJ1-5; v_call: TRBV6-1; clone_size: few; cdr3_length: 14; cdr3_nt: TGTGCCAGCAGACCGGGACAGTTCGTTCAGCCCCAGCATTTT; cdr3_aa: CASRPGQFVQPQHF
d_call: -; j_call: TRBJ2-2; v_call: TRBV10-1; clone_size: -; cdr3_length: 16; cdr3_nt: TGCGCCAGCAGCTCCACGGACTATGGCTCGGGCGGGGAGCTGTTTTTT; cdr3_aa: CASSSTDYGSGGELFF
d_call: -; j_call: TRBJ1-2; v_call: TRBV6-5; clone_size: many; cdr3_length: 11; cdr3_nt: TGTGCCAGCAGCGGAGGGTATGGCTACACCTTC; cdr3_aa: CASSGGYGYTF
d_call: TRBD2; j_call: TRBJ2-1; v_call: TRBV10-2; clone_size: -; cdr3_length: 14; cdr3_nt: TGCGCCAGCAGATCTAGCGGGAGGGCCGGGGAGCAGTTCTTC; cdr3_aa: CASRSSGRAGEQFF
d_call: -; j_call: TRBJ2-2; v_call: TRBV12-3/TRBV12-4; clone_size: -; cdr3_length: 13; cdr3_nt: TGTGCCAGCAGATTCCCGAACACCGGGGAGCTGTTTTTT; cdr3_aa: CASRFPNTGELFF
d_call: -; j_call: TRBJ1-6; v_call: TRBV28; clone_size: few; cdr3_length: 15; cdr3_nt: TGTGCCAGCAGTTTTGTGCAGACAAATAATTCACCCCTCCACTTT; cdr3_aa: CASSFVQTNNSPLHF
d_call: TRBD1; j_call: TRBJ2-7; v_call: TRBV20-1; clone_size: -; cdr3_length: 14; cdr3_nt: TGCAGTGCTAACACAGGGGGCGGCTCCTACGAGCAGTACTTC; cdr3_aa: CSANTGGGSYEQYF
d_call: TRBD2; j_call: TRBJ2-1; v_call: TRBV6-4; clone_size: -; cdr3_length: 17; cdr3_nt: TGTGCCAGCAGTGTGGATCCGAACGGGAGGAATAACAATGAGCAGTTCTTC; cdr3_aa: CASSVDPNGRNNNEQFF
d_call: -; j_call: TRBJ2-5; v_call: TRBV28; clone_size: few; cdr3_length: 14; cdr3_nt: TGTGCCAGCAGTTTAGGAGGGTTTGCAGAGACCCAGTACTTC; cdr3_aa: CASSLGGFAETQYF
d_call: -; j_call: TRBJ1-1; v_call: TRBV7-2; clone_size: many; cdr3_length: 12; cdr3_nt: TGTGCCAGCAGCTTAGGGGGAGCTGAAGCTTTCTTT; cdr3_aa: CASSLGGAEAFF
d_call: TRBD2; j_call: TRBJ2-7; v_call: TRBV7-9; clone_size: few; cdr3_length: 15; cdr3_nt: TGTGCCAGCAGCTACGCGGGGGGCCTGGGGTACGAGCAGTACTTC; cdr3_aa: CASSYAGGLGYEQYF
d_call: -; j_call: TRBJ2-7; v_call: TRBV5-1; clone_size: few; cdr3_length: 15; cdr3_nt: TGCGCCAGCAGCTTGTCTGGACAGTCCCCCTACGAGCAGTACTTC; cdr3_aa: CASSLSGQSPYEQYF
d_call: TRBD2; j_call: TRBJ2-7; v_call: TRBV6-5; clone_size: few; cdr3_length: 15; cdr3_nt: TGTGCCAGCAGTTTTTCCGGGACTAGCGGCTACGAGCAGTACTTC; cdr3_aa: CASSFSGTSGYEQYF
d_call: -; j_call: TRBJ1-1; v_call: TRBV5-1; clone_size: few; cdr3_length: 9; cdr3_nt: TGCGCCAGCAGCTTGGTGGCTTTCTTT; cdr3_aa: CASSLVAFF
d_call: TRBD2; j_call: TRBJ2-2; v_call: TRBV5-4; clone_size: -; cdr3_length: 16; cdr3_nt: TGTGCCAGCAGCGCAAGGACTAGCGGGATAGTCGGGGAGCTGTTTTTT; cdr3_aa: CASSARTSGIVGELFF
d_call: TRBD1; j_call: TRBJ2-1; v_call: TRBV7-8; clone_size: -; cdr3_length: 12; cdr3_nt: TGTGCCAGCCAGACAGGGTACAATGAGCAGTTCTTC; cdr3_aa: CASQTGYNEQFF
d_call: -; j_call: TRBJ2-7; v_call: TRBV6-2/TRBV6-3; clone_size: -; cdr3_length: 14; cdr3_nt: TGTGCCAGCATCCGGACTAGGGGGCTGCCGGAGCAGTACTTC; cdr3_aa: CASIRTRGLPEQYF
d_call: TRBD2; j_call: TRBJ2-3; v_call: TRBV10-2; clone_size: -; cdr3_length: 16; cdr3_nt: TGCGCCAGCAGTGAGGGACTAGCGGATAGCACAGATACGCAGTATTTT; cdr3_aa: CASSEGLADSTDTQYF